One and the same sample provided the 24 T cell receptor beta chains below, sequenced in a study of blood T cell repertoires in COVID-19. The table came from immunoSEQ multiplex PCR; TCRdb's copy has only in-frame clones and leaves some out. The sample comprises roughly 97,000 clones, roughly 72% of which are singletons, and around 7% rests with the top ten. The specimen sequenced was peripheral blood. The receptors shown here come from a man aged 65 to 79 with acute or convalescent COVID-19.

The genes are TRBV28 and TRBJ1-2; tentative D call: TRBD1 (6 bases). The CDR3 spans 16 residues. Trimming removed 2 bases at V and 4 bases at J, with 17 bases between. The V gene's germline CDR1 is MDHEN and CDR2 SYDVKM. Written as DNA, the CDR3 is TGTGCCAGCAGTTTACCGGATGGGAGACAGGTCTATGGCTACACCTTC. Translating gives CASSLPDGRQVYGYTF.

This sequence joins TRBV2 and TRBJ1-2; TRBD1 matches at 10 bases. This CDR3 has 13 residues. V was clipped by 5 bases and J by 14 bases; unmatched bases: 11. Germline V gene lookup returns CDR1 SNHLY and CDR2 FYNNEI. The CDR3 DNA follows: TGTGCCAGCAGTATGGGACAGGGGATCTGGGGAACCTTC. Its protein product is CASSMGQGIWGTF.

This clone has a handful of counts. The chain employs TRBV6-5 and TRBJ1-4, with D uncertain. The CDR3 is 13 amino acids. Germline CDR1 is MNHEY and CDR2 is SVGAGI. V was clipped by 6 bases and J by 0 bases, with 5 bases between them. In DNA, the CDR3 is TGTGCCAGCAGGAGAACAACTAATGAAAAACTGTTTTTT. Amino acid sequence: CASRRTTNEKLFF.

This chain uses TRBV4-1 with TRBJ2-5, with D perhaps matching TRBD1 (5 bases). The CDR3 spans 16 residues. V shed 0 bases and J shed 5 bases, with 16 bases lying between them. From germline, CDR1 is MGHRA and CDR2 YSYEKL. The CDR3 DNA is TGCGCCAGCAGCCAAGATAGACAGTCCGATGGGGAGACCCAGTACTTC. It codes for CASSQDRQSDGETQYF.

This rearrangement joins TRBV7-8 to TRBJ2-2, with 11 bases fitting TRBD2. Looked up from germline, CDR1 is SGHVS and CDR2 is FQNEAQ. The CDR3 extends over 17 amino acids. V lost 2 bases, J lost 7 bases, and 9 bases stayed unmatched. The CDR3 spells CASSLRLAGFGGGELFF. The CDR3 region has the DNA TGTGCCAGCAGCTTAAGACTAGCGGGGTTCGGCGGCGGGGAGCTGTTTTTT.

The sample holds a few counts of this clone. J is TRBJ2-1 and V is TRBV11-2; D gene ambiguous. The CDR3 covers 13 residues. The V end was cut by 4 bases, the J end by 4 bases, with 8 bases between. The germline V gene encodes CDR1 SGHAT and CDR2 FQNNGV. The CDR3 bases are TGTGCCAGCAGCTCCCCTACGTACAATGAGCAGTTCTTC. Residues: CASSSPTYNEQFF.

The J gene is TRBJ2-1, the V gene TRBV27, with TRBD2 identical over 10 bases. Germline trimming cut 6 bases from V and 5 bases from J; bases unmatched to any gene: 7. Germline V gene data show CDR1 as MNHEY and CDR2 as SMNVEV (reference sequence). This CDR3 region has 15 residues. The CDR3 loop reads CASSPSSGGHNEQFF. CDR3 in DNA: TGTGCCAGCAGCCCCTCTAGCGGGGGACACAATGAGCAGTTCTTC.

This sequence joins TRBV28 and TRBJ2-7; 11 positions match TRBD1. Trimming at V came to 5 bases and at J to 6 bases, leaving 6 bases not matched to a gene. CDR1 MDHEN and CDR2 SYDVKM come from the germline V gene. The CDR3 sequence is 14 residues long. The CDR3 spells CASSPRTGGGEQYF. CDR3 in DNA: TGTGCCAGCAGTCCAAGGACAGGGGGCGGCGAGCAGTACTTC.

The CDR3 DNA is TGTGCCAGCAGCCATGCAGGGGCCCTTAGAGCTTTCTTT. It specifies CASSHAGALRAFF. The V and J genes are TRBV3-1 (or the pseudogene TRBV3-2) and TRBJ1-1, with a weak D call TRBD1 (6 bases). Germline V gene sequence: CDR1 LGHDT, CDR2 YNNKEL (reference sequence). Trimming removed 3 bases at V and 10 bases at J, with 15 bases between. The CDR3 loop spans 13 amino acids.

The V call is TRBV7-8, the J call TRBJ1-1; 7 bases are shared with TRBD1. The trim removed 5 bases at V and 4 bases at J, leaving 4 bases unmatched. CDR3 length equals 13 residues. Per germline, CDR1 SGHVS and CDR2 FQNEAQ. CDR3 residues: CASSPSGGTEAFF. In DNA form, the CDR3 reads TGTGCCAGCAGCCCATCAGGGGGCACTGAAGCTTTCTTT.

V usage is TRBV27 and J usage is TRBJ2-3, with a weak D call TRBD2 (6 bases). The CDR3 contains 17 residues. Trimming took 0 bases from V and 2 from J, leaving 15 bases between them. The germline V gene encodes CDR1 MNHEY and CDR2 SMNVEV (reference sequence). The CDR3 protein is CASSLSIGGNPTDTQYF. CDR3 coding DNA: TGTGCCAGCAGTTTATCGATTGGAGGGAATCCCACAGATACGCAGTATTTT.

CDR3 protein: CASSLGSGKQPQHF. The CDR3 coding sequence is TGTGCCAGCAGCTTAGGTTCAGGAAAACAGCCCCAGCATTTT. The chain employs TRBV11-1 and TRBJ1-5; D gene unclear. Trimming removed 1 base at V and 7 bases at J, with 11 bases between. Germline values: CDR1 SGHAT, CDR2 FQDESV (reference sequence). The CDR3 is made up of 14 amino acids.

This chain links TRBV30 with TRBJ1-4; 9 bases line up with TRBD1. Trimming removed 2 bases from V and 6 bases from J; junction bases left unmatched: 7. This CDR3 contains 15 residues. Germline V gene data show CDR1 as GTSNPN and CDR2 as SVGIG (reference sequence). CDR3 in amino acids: CAWSSSQGADEKLFF. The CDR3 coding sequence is TGTGCCTGGAGTTCTTCACAGGGGGCGGATGAAAAACTGTTTTTT. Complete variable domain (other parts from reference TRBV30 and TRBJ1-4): SQTIHQWPATLVQPVGSPLSLECTVEGTSNPNLYWYRQAAGRGLQLLFYSVGIGQISSEVPQNLSASRPQDRQFILSSKKLLLSDSGFYLCAWSSSQGADEKLFFGSGTQLSVL.

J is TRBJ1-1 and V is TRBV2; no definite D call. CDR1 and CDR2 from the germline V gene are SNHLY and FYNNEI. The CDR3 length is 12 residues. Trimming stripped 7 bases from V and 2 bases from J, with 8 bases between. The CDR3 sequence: CASNRRNTEAFF. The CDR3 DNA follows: TGTGCCAGCAACCGGAGAAACACTGAAGCTTTCTTT.

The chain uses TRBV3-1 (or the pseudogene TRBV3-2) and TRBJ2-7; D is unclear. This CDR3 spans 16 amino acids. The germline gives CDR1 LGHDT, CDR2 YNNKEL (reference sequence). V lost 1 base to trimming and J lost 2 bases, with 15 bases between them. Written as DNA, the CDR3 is TGTGCCAGCAGCCAAGGCACACCCTTAATCACCTACGAGCAGTACTTC. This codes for CASSQGTPLITYEQYF.

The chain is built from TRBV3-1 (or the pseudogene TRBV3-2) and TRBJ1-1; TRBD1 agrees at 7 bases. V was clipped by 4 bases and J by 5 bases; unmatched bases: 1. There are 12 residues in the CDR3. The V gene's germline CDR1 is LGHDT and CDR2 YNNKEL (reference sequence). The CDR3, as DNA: TGTGCCAGCAGCCCCAGGGGGACTGAAGCTTTCTTT. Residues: CASSPRGTEAFF.

In DNA form, the CDR3 reads TGTGCCAGCTCAGCTACTAGCGGGGGGGCCAAAAACATTCAGTACTTC. Translated, it gives CASSATSGGAKNIQYF. The chain carries TRBV18 and TRBJ2-4; 12 nucleotides agree with TRBD2. The germline V gene has CDR1 KGHSH and CDR2 LQKENI. This CDR3 region has 16 residues. The J segment lost 1 base and the V segment lost 5 bases, leaving 3 bases of the junction unmatched.

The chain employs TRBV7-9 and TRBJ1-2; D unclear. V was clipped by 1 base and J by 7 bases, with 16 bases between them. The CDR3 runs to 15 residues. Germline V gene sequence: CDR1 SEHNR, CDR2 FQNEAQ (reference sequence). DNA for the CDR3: TGTGCCAGCAGCTTAGGATCCAGGACTCTGGGTGGCTACACCTTC. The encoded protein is CASSLGSRTLGGYTF.

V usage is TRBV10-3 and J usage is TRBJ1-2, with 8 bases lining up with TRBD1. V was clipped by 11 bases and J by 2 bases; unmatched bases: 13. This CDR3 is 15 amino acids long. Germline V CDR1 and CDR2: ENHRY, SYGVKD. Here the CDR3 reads CAVSRGQGGNYGYTF. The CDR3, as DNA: TGTGCCGTTTCAAGAGGACAGGGCGGGAACTATGGCTACACCTTC.

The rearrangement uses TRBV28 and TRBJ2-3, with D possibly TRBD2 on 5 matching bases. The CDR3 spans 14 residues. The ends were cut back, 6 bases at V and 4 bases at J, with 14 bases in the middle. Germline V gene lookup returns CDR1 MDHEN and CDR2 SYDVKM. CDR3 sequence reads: CASSPPTRPDTQYF. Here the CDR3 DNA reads TGTGCCAGCAGCCCACCAACTAGGCCAGATACGCAGTATTTT.

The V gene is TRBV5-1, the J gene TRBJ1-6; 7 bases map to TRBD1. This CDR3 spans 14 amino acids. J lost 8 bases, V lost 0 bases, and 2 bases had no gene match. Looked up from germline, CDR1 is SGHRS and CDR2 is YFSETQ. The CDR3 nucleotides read TGCGCCAGCAGCTTGGTAGGGGGCGATTCACCCCTCCACTTT. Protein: CASSLVGGDSPLHF.

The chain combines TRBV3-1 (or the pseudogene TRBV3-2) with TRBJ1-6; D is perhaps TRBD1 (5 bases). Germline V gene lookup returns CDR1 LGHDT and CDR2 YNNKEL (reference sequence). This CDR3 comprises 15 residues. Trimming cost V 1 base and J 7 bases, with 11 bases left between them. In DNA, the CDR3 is TGTGCCAGCAGCCAAGGGCAGGGCGGCAATTCACCCCTCCACTTT. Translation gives CASSQGQGGNSPLHF.

CDR3 sequence reads: CASSVDRGGRGTDTQYF. CDR3 in DNA: TGCGCCAGCTCGGTAGACCGGGGGGGCCGGGGCACAGATACGCAGTATTTT. V and J are TRBV5-1 and TRBJ2-3; 8 bases fit TRBD2. Germline CDR1 SGHRS, CDR2 YFSETQ. V shed 7 bases and J 1 base; nucleotides not matched to a gene: 14. The CDR3 contains 17 residues.

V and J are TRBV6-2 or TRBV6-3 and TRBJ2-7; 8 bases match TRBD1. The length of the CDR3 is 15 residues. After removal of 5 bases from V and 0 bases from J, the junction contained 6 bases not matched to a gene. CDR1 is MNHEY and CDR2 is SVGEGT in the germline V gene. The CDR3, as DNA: TGTGCCAGCAGTGGCAGGGGGCGAAACTCCTACGAGCAGTACTTC. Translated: CASSGRGRNSYEQYF.